The text below deals with one T cell receptor beta chain. The data were obtained in a study of technical replicates of blood from a handful of donors. Using immunoSEQ multiplex PCR, the repertoire was profiled, and TCRdb retains in-frame clones only, with some absent. The table shows some 70,000 clones, with about 97% occurring only once. Germline loops: CDR1 KGHSH, CDR2 LQKENI. V shed 1 base and J 3 bases; nucleotides not matched to a gene: 2. The CDR3 sequence is 14 residues long. The source material was T cells isolated from PBMCs. This clonotype was obtained from a human donor in good health. This chain joins TRBV18 and TRBJ2-7; 8 bases match TRBD1. The CDR3 reads CASSPQDRDYEQYF. The CDR3 DNA reads TGTGCCAGCTCACCACAGGACAGGGACTACGAGCAGTACTTC.